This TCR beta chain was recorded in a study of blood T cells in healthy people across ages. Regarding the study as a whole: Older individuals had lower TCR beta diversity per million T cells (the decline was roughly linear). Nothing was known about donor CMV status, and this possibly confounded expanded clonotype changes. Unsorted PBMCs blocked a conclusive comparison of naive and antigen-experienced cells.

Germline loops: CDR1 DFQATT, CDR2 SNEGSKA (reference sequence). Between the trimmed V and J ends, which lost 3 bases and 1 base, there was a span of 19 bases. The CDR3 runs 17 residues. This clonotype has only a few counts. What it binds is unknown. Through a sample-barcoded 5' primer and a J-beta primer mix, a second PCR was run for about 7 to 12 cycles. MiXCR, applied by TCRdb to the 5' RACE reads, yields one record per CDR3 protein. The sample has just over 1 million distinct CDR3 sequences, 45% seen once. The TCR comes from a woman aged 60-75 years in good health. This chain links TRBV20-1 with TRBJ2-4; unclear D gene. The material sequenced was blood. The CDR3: CSARLEEPDVAKNIQYF. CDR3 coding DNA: TGCAGTGCTAGGTTAGAGGAGCCGGATGTTGCCAAAAACATTCAGTACTTC.